This T cell receptor beta chain is from a study of cytomegalovirus exposure and HLA in healthy donors. Overall study: The same platform used for the 666 first-cohort repertoires was also used for the 120 validation repertoires, as a later analysis reported.

Study outcomes and limitations: Rarity characterized most TCR sequences, yet some public TCRs appeared in many donors. There were 150 to 200 TCR beta chains listed as cytomegalovirus-associated.

Some clones are missing from TCRdb's copy, which holds only in-frame ones; the method was immunoSEQ multiplex PCR. This table holds approximately 58,000 clones, around 90% found once. This CDR3 contains 14 residues. CDR1 and CDR2 from the germline V gene are LNHDA and SQIVND (reference sequence). Trimming stripped 7 bases from V and 6 bases from J, with 15 bases between. Notes on this clone: As yet, its antigen is unknown.

Material: PBMCs. The rearrangement joins TRBV19 to TRBJ2-2; D remains unclear. The TCR was taken from a woman aged 25 to 39 in good health and CMV-seronegative. The CDR3 DNA reads as TGTGCCAGTACCCCCGACTCCCTTCCCGGGGAGCTGTTTTTT. It encodes CASTPDSLPGELFF.